The 18 T cell receptor beta chains in this list originate from one sample, sequenced in a study of cytomegalovirus exposure and HLA in healthy donors. Researchers ran the PCR with 60 Vbeta and 13 Jbeta primers. This table comes from immunoSEQ multiplex PCR, and its TCRdb copy is limited to in-frame clones, with some not included. Found here are approximately 110,000 clones, roughly 71% of them singletons; the top ten hold 4% to 5%. The sequenced sample consisted of PBMCs. Receptor source: a woman aged 45-65 years in good health and CMV-seropositive.

V and J are TRBV5-4 and TRBJ2-5; unclear D gene. The assigned J gene may be wrong: the sequence end matches TRBJ2-7 better. The CDR3 spans 12 residues. Germline V lookup: CDR1 SGHNT, CDR2 YYREEE (reference sequence). CDR3 residues: CASSLSPYEQYF. CDR3 nucleotide sequence: TGTGCCAGCAGCTTGAGCCCCTACGAGCAGTACTTC.

The chain carries TRBV5-1 and TRBJ1-2; possibly TRBD1 for D (6 bases). Germline V gene sequence: CDR1 SGHRS, CDR2 YFSETQ. This CDR3 contains 14 residues. Trimming left V 4 bases short and J 4 bases short, with 14 bases between. CDR3 bases: TGCGCCAGCAGCCCCGGACAGACCCTCTATGGCTACACCTTC. Amino acid sequence: CASSPGQTLYGYTF.

The genes are TRBV19 and TRBJ2-7; 9 nucleotides match TRBD2. The CDR3 runs to 14 residues. CDR1 LNHDA and CDR2 SQIVND come from the germline V gene (reference sequence). V lost 8 bases, J lost 1 base, and 6 bases stayed unmatched. The CDR3 nucleotides are TGTGCCAGTCAAGAGCGGGGGGCTTCCTACGAGCAGTACTTC. Protein sequence: CASQERGASYEQYF.

The chain joins TRBV9 to TRBJ1-2, with D maybe TRBD1 (5 bases). Germline CDR1 and CDR2: SGDLS and YYNGEE. Trimming removed 7 bases at V and 2 bases at J, with 21 bases between. This CDR3 is 16 amino acids long. The CDR3 loop reads CASAGLTAGGNYGYTF. In DNA, the CDR3 is TGTGCCAGCGCGGGCCTTACTGCTGGGGGGAACTATGGCTACACCTTC.

The V and J genes are TRBV2 and TRBJ2-2, with no clear D. Trimming shortened V by 5 bases and J by 2 bases, and 6 bases separated the two germline ends. This CDR3 has 13 residues. CDR1 is SNHLY, CDR2 FYNNEI, per germline. DNA for the CDR3: TGTGCCAGCAGTTTCGTTAACACCGGGGAGCTGTTTTTT. It codes for CASSFVNTGELFF.

This clone appeared once. The chain links TRBV18 to TRBJ1-2; 8 bases line up with TRBD1. Per germline, CDR1 KGHSH and CDR2 LQKENI. The CDR3 runs to 13 residues. V lost 5 bases and J lost 6; bases outside the gene matches: 5. CDR3 protein: CASSATGEHGYTF. Written as DNA, the CDR3 is TGTGCCAGCTCAGCGACAGGGGAACATGGCTACACCTTC.

The rearrangement joins TRBV6-5 to TRBJ2-7; 7 nucleotides line up with TRBD1. The J segment lost 0 bases and the V segment lost 5 bases, leaving 7 bases of the junction unmatched. The CDR3 runs to 15 residues. In germline, CDR1 is MNHEY, CDR2 SVGAGI. This CDR3 is CASSTRQGISYEQYF. The DNA for the CDR3 is TGTGCCAGCAGTACCCGACAGGGAATCTCCTACGAGCAGTACTTC.

V usage is TRBV25-1 and J usage is TRBJ2-1, with D possibly TRBD1 on 5 matching bases. Germline lookup yields CDR1 MGHDK and CDR2 SYGVNS. The CDR3 loop spans 15 amino acids. V was clipped by 10 bases and J by 4 bases, with 20 bases between them. The CDR3 DNA reads as TGTGCCAACCCTTTCAGGGTGAGGCGATACAATGAGCAGTTCTTC. It specifies CANPFRVRRYNEQFF. The whole variable domain, remainder taken from reference TRBV25-1 and TRBJ2-1, is EADIYQTPRYLVIGTGKKITLECSQTMGHDKMYWYQQDPGMELHLIHYSYGVNSTEKGDLSSESTVSRIRTEHFPLTLESARPSHTSQYLCANPFRVRRYNEQFFGPGTRLTVL.

The rearrangement links TRBV11-2 to TRBJ2-2; TRBD1 might be the D (5 bases). The CDR3 sequence is 16 residues long. Trimming shortened V by 1 base and J by 2 bases, and 11 bases separated the two germline ends. CDR1 SGHAT and CDR2 FQNNGV come from the germline V gene. Written as DNA, the CDR3 is TGTGCCAGCAGCTTAGTCTGGGGCGTAAACACCGGGGAGCTGTTTTTT. This sequence encodes CASSLVWGVNTGELFF. The whole variable domain, remainder taken from reference TRBV11-2 and TRBJ2-2, is EAGVAQSPRYKIIEKRQSVAFWCNPISGHATLYWYQQILGQGPKLLIQFQNNGVVDDSQLPKDRFSAERLKGVDSTLKIQPAKLEDSAVYLCASSLVWGVNTGELFFGEGSRLTVL.

This clone showed up just a few times. The V gene is TRBV5-1, the J gene TRBJ2-7, with D perhaps matching TRBD2 (6 bases). V gave up 3 bases and J gave up 4 bases, with 11 bases separating them. The CDR3 is 13 residues long. Per the germline V gene, CDR1 is SGHRS and CDR2 is YFSETQ. The DNA for the CDR3 is TGCGCCAGCAGCTCTCCAGGGAGGTACGAGCAGTACTTC. The encoded protein is CASSSPGRYEQYF.

This clone was recorded only once. V usage is TRBV18 and J usage is TRBJ1-2; TRBD1 aligns across 8 bases. The V and J ends lost 3 bases and 2 bases, in that order; junction bases with no gene match: 5. This CDR3 is 15 amino acids long. CDR1 is KGHSH and CDR2 is LQKENI in the germline V gene. CDR3 region: CASSPQGATNYGYTF. Written as DNA, the CDR3 is TGTGCCAGCTCACCTCAGGGGGCAACGAACTATGGCTACACCTTC. Looking up the rest from reference TRBV18 and TRBJ1-2 gives the full variable domain: NAGVMQNPRHLVRRRGQEARLRCSPMKGHSHVYWYRQLPEEGLKFMVYLQKENIIDESGMPKERFSAEFPKEGPSILRIQQVVRGDSAAYFCASSPQGATNYGYTFGSGTRLTVV.

J is TRBJ2-1 and V is TRBV4-2; 12 bases align to TRBD2. Germline assignment: CDR1 LGHNA and CDR2 YNFKEQ. The CDR3 covers 18 residues. Trimming cost V 4 bases and J 2 bases; bases outside gene matches: 9. The CDR3 region has the DNA TGTGCCAGCAGCCCCCTAGCGGGGGGGATCCAGCCCTACAATGAGCAGTTCTTC. It specifies CASSPLAGGIQPYNEQFF.

This rearrangement joins TRBV18 to TRBJ2-1; TRBD2 aligns across 8 bases. Looked up from germline, CDR1 is KGHSH and CDR2 is LQKENI. This CDR3 contains 15 residues. The J segment lost 2 bases and the V segment lost 3 bases, leaving 3 bases of the junction unmatched. In DNA, the CDR3 is TGTGCCAGCTCACCGTCGGGGGGGCCCTACAATGAGCAGTTCTTC. Amino acid sequence: CASSPSGGPYNEQFF.

The rearrangement joins TRBV4-2 to TRBJ2-7, with 9 bases identical to TRBD2. The V gene's germline CDR1 is LGHNA and CDR2 YNFKEQ. This CDR3 is 18 amino acids long. The V gene end was trimmed by 4 bases and the J gene end by 0 bases; junction bases not matched to a gene: 13. CDR3 DNA sequence: TGTGCCAGCAGCCCCTCGGTCATAGCGGGGGCCGCCTCCTACGAGCAGTACTTC. Its protein is CASSPSVIAGAASYEQYF.

The gene calls are TRBV28 and TRBJ1-2; D is uncertain. The germline gives CDR1 MDHEN, CDR2 SYDVKM. This CDR3 is 11 amino acids long. With 4 bases removed from V and 5 bases from J, the gap between germline ends came to 5 bases. The CDR3 loop is CASSSVYGYTF. The CDR3 DNA follows: TGTGCCAGCAGTTCAGTATATGGCTACACCTTC.

The V call is TRBV7-2, the J call TRBJ2-1; 7 bases match TRBD1. The J segment lost 6 bases and the V segment lost 6 bases, leaving 8 bases of the junction unmatched. Germline lookup yields CDR1 SGHTA and CDR2 FQGNSA. CDR3 size: 14 residues. The chain's CDR3 is CASRRGGSINEQFF. The DNA for the CDR3 is TGTGCCAGCAGAAGAGGGGGCTCAATCAATGAGCAGTTCTTC.

The chain employs TRBV9 and TRBJ2-7; D perhaps matches TRBD1 (6 bases). V dropped 4 bases and J dropped 6 bases, with 26 bases sitting between them. Germline V lookup: CDR1 SGDLS, CDR2 YYNGEE. The CDR3 has 17 amino acids. CDR3 DNA sequence: TGTGCCAGCAGCCCCGGGGCTACAGGGCCACTTATCTTCGAGCAGTACTTC. This codes for CASSPGATGPLIFEQYF.

This clone has more than one count but fewer than ten. The chain employs TRBV30 and TRBJ2-7; 7 bases align to TRBD2. CDR1 and CDR2 (germline): GTSNPN, SVGIG (reference sequence). V lost 0 bases, J lost 7 bases, and 9 bases stayed unmatched. The CDR3 spans 14 residues. The CDR3 nucleotides are TGTGCCTGGAGTGTTTGGACTCCCGGGGGGGAGCAGTACTTC. Translated, it gives CAWSVWTPGGEQYF.